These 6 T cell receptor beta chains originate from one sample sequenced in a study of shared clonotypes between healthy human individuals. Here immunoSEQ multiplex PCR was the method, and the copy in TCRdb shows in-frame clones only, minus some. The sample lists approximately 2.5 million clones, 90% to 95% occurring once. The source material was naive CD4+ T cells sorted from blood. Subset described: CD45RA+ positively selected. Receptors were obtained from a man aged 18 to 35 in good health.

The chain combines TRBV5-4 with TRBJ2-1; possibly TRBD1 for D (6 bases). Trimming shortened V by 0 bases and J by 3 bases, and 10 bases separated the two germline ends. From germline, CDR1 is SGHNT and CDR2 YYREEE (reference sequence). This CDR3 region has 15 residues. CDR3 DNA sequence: TGTGCCAGCAGCTTGGGACAGGCCGACTACAATGAGCAGTTCTTC. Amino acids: CASSLGQADYNEQFF.

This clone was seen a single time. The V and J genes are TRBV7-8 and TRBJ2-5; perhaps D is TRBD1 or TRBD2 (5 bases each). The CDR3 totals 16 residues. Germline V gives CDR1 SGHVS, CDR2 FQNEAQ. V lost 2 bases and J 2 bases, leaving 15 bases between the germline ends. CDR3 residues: CASSLSPGRAQETQYF. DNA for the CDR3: TGTGCCAGCAGCTTAAGCCCGGGACGAGCACAAGAGACCCAGTACTTC.

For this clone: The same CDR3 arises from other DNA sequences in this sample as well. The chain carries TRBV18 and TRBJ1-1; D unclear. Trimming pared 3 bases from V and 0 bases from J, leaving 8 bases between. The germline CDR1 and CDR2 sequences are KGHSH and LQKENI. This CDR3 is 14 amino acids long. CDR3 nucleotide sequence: TGTGCCAGCTCACCCCCGACTATGAACACTGAAGCTTTCTTT. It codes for CASSPPTMNTEAFF.

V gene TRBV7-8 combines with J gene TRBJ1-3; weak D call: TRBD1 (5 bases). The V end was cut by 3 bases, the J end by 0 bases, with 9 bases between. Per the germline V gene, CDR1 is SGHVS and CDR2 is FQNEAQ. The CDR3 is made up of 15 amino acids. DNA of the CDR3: TGTGCCAGCAGCTTGTCAGGGAACTCTGGAAACACCATATATTTT. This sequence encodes CASSLSGNSGNTIYF.

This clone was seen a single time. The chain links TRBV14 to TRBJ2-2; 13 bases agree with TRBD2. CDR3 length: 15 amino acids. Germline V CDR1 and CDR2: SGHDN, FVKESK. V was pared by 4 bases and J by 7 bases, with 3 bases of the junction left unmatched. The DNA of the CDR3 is TGTGCCAGCAGCCCGGGACTAGCGGGGATCGGGGAGCTGTTTTTT. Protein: CASSPGLAGIGELFF.

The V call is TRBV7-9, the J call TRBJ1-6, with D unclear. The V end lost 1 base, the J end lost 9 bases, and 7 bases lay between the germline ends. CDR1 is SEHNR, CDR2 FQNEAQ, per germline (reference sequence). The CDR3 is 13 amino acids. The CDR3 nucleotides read TGTGCCAGCAGCTTAGAGTCGAGTTCACCCCTCCACTTT. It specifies CASSLESSSPLHF.